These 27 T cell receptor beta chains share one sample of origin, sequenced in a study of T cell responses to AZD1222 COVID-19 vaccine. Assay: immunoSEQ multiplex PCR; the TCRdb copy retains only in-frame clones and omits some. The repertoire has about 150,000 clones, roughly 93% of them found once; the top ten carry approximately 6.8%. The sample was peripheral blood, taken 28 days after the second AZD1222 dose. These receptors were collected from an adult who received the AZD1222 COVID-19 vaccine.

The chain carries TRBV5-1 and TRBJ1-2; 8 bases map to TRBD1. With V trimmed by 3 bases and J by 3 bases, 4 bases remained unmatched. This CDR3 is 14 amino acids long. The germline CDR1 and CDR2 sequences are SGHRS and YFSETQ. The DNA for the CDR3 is TGCGCCAGCAGCTGGACAGGGTGGGACTATGGCTACACCTTC. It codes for CASSWTGWDYGYTF.

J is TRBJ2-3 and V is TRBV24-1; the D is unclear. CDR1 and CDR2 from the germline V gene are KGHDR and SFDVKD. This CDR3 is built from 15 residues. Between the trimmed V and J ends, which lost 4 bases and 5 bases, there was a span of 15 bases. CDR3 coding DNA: TGTGCCACCAGTGACCGAGGCGCGCGACAAGATACGCAGTATTTT. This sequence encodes CATSDRGARQDTQYF.

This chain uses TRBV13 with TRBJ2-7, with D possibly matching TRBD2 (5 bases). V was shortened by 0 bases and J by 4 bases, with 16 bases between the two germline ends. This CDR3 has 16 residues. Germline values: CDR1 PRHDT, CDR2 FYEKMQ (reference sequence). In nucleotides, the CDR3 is TGTGCCAGCAGCTTAGGGGCGCTCTCAACGGGATACGAGCAGTACTTC. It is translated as CASSLGALSTGYEQYF.

The CDR3 sequence is CASSLRGSNQPQHF. The DNA for the CDR3 is TGCGCCAGCAGCCTCAGGGGGAGCAATCAGCCCCAGCATTTT. The rearrangement joins TRBV4-1 to TRBJ1-5; 7 nucleotides match TRBD1. The germline V gene encodes CDR1 MGHRA and CDR2 YSYEKL. The CDR3 totals 14 residues. J gave up 1 base and V 4 bases, and 1 base lay outside the gene matches.

CDR3: CASSQIAGTGDQPQHF. Here the CDR3 DNA reads TGTGCCAGTAGTCAAATAGCCGGGACAGGGGATCAGCCCCAGCATTTT. The gene calls are TRBV19 and TRBJ1-5, with 10 bases lining up with TRBD1. With 5 bases clipped from V and 5 bases from J, the junction kept 9 bases outside the gene matches. CDR1 is LNHDA and CDR2 is SQIVND in the germline V gene (reference sequence). This CDR3 has 16 amino acids. Full variable domain (missing parts from reference TRBV19 and TRBJ1-5): DGGITQSPKYLFRKEGQNVTLSCEQNLNHDAMYWYRQDPGQGLRLIYYSQIVNDFQKGDIAEGYSVSREKKESFPLTVTSAQKNPTAFYLCASSQIAGTGDQPQHFGDGTRLSIL.

The CDR3 DNA is TGTGCCAGTAGTATAGAGGGACGCTATGGCTACACCTTC. Translated: CASSIEGRYGYTF. The V gene is TRBV19, the J gene TRBJ1-2; TRBD1 might be the D (5 bases). CDR3 length equals 13 residues. The V gene lost 0 bases and the J gene lost 4 bases, with 6 bases spanning the gap. Germline CDR1 reads LNHDA; CDR2 reads SQIVND (reference sequence).

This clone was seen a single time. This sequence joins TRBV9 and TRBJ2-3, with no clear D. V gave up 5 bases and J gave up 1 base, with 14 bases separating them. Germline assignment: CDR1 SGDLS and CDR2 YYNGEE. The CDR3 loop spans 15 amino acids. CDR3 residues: CASSLSLEGTDTQYF. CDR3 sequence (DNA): TGTGCCAGCAGTCTCTCCCTCGAAGGCACAGATACGCAGTATTTT.

The CDR3 nucleotides read TGCGCCAGCAGCCAACCCAGGGAGGGGGCTCCGAGGGATGGCTACACCTTC. It encodes CASSQPREGAPRDGYTF. This chain joins TRBV4-1 and TRBJ1-2; 7 nucleotides match TRBD1. Germline V gene lookup returns CDR1 MGHRA and CDR2 YSYEKL. There are 17 residues in the CDR3. The V and J ends lost 2 bases and 6 bases, in that order; junction bases with no gene match: 15.

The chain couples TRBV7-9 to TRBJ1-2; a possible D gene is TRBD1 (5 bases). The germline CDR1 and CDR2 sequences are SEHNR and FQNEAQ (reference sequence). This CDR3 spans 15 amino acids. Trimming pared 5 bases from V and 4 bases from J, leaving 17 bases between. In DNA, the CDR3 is TGTGCCAGCAGCAACACCAGGGTGCCCCTCTATGGCTACACCTTC. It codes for CASSNTRVPLYGYTF.

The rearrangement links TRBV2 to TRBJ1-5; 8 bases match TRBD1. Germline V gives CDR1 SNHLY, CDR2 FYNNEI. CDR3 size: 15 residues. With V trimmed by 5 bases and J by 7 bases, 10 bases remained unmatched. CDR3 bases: TGTGCCAGCAGTCCACGGACAGGGAGTATCCAGCCCCAGCATTTT. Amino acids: CASSPRTGSIQPQHF.

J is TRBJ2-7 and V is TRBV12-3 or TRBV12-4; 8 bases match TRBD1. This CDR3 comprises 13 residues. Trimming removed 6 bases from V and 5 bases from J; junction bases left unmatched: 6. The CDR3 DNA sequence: TGTGCCAGCAGGAGACAGGGGTTGAACGAGCAGTACTTC. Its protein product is CASRRQGLNEQYF.

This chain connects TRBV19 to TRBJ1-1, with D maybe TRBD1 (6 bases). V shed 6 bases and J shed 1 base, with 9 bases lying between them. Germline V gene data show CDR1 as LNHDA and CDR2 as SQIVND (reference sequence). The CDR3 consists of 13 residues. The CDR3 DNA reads TGTGCCAGTAGCCCGGGGGCGAACACTGAAGCTTTCTTT. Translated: CASSPGANTEAFF.

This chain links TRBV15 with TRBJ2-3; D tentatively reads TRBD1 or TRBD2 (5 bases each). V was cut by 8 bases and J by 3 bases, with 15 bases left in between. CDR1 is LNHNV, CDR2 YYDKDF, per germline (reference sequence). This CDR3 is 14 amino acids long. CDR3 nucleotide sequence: TGTGCCACCTCCGAGGGGCACGGGACAGATACGCAGTATTTT. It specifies CATSEGHGTDTQYF.

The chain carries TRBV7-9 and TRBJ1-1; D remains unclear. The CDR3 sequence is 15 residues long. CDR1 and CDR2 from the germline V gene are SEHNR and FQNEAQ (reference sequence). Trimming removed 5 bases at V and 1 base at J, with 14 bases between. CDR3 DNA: TGTGCCAGCAGCGGTTACTGGGCCGCGAACACTGAAGCTTTCTTT. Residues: CASSGYWAANTEAFF.

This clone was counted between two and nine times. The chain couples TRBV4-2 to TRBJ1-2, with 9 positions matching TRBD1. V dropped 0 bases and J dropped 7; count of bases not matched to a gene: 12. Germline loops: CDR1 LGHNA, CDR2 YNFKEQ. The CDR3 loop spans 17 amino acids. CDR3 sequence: CASSQEERTGVTSGYTF. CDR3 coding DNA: TGTGCCAGCAGCCAAGAGGAAAGGACAGGGGTTACGAGTGGCTACACCTTC.

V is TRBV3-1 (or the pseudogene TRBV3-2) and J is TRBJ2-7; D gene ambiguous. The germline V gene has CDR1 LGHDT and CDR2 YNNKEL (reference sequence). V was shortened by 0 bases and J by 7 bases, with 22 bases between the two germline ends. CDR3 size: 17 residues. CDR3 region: CASSQELEFFPVGEQYF. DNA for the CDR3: TGTGCCAGCAGCCAAGAACTCGAATTCTTTCCGGTAGGAGAGCAGTACTTC.

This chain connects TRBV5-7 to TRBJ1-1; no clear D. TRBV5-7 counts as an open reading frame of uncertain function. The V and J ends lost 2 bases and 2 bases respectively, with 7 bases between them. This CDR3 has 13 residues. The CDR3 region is CASSFEGNTEAFF. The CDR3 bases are TGTGCCAGCAGCTTTGAGGGAAACACTGAAGCTTTCTTT.

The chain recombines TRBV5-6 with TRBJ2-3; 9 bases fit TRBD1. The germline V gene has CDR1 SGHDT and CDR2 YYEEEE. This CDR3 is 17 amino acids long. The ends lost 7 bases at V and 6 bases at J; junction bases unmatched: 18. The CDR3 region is CASLPRDRALGGDTQYF. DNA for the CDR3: TGTGCCAGCCTCCCCCGGGACAGGGCCCTCGGAGGGGATACGCAGTATTTT.

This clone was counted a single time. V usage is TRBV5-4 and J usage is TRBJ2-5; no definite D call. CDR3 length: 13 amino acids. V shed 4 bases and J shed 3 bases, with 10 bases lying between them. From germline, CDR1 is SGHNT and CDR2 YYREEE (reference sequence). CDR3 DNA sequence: TGTGCCAGCAGCGGATCGGTGGAAGAGACCCAGTACTTC. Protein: CASSGSVEETQYF.

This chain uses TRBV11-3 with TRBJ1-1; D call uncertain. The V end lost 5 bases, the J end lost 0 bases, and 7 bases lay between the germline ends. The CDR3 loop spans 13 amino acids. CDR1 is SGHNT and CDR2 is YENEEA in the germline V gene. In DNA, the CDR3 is TGTGCCAGCAGCGATATCATGAACACTGAAGCTTTCTTT. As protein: CASSDIMNTEAFF.

CDR3 protein: CAWNQGRTEAFF. Written as DNA, the CDR3 is TGTGCCTGGAACCAGGGGAGGACTGAAGCTTTCTTT. The V gene is TRBV30, the J gene TRBJ1-1, with D possibly matching TRBD1 (6 bases). V shed 4 bases and J shed 5 bases, with 11 bases lying between them. The CDR3 is 12 amino acids. Germline V gene lookup returns CDR1 GTSNPN and CDR2 SVGIG (reference sequence).

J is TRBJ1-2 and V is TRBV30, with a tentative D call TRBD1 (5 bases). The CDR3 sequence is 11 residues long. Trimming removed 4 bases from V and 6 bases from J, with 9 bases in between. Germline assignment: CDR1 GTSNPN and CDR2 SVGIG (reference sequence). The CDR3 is CAWIRGDGYTF. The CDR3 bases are TGTGCCTGGATAAGAGGGGATGGCTACACCTTC. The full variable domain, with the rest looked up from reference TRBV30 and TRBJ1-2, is SQTIHQWPATLVQPVGSPLSLECTVEGTSNPNLYWYRQAAGRGLQLLFYSVGIGQISSEVPQNLSASRPQDRQFILSSKKLLLSDSGFYLCAWIRGDGYTFGSGTRLTVV.

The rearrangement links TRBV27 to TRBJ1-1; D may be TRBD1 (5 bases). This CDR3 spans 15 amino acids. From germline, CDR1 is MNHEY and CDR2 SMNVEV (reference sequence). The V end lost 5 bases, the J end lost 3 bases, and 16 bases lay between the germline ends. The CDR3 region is CASSRFLGRDTEAFF. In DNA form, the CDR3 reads TGTGCCAGCAGTAGGTTTCTGGGACGGGACACTGAAGCTTTCTTT.

Here the CDR3 reads CASSHRTGVDSPLHF. The CDR3 DNA reads TGCGCCAGCAGCCATCGGACAGGGGTGGACTCACCCCTCCACTTT. This rearrangement joins TRBV4-3 to TRBJ1-6; 9 nucleotides agree with TRBD1. This CDR3 has 15 amino acids. The V and J ends lost 3 bases and 10 bases, in that order; junction bases with no gene match: 7. Germline V gives CDR1 LGHNA, CDR2 YSLEER.

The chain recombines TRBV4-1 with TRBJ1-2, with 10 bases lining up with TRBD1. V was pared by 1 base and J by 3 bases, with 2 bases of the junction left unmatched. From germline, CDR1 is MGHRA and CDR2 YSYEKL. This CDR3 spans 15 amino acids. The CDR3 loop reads CASSQGQGAHYGYTF. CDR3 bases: TGCGCCAGCAGCCAAGGACAGGGGGCCCACTATGGCTACACCTTC.

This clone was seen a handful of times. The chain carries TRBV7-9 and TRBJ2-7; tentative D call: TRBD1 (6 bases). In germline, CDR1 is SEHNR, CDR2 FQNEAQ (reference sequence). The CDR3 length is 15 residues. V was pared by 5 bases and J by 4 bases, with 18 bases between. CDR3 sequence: CASSPDRPYPYEQYF. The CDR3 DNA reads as TGTGCCAGCAGCCCCGACAGGCCTTACCCTTACGAGCAGTACTTC.

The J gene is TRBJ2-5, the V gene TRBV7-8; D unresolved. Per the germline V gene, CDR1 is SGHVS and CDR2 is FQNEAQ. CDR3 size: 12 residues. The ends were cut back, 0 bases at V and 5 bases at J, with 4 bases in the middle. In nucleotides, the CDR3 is TGTGCCAGCAGCTTAGCCTCCGAGACCCAGTACTTC. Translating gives CASSLASETQYF.